This entry lists 27 T cell receptor beta chains sequenced from one sample in a study of control samples from healthy donors and cancer patients. Sequenced by immunoSEQ multiplex PCR; TCRdb stores in-frame clones only, minus some. The data contain about 120,000 clones, over 80% of them singletons. Sample: blood. These TCRs come from a woman aged 45-65 years in good health.

The genes are TRBV19 and TRBJ2-7; perhaps D is TRBD1 or TRBD2 (7 bases each). The CDR3 contains 15 residues. CDR1 is LNHDA and CDR2 is SQIVND in the germline V gene (reference sequence). Trimming took off 6 bases at V and 2 bases at J, with 17 bases between the two ends. This CDR3 reads CASSSGTAVTYEQYF. CDR3 sequence (DNA): TGTGCCAGTAGCAGCGGGACAGCAGTTACCTACGAGCAGTACTTC.

V gene TRBV24-1 combines with J gene TRBJ2-3, with TRBD2 matching over 8 bases. Germline V lookup: CDR1 KGHDR, CDR2 SFDVKD. The CDR3 is 17 amino acids. V lost 4 bases and J lost 1; bases outside the gene matches: 9. CDR3 protein: CATSDPPGTSGTDTQYF. CDR3 sequence (DNA): TGTGCCACCAGTGACCCCCCCGGGACTAGTGGCACAGATACGCAGTATTTT.

V is TRBV5-1 and J is TRBJ2-5; 7 bases are a match to TRBD1. CDR3 length: 13 residues. V lost 5 bases, J lost 4 bases, and 5 bases stayed unmatched. Germline V lookup: CDR1 SGHRS, CDR2 YFSETQ. CDR3: CASSVSGGETQYF. CDR3 nucleotides: TGCGCCAGCAGTGTTTCAGGGGGAGAGACCCAGTACTTC.

This clone was seen only once. V usage is TRBV7-9 and J usage is TRBJ1-4, with TRBD1 matching 7 bases. Trimming removed 4 bases from V and 5 bases from J; junction bases left unmatched: 7. Germline values: CDR1 SEHNR, CDR2 FQNEAQ (reference sequence). The CDR3 extends over 15 amino acids. CDR3 DNA: TGTGCCAGCAGCTGGCCGGGACAGATCAATGAAAAACTGTTTTTT. This sequence encodes CASSWPGQINEKLFF.

This rearrangement joins TRBV12-5 to TRBJ2-5; no definite D call. This CDR3 contains 12 residues. Germline CDR1 and CDR2: LGHNT and FRNRAP. V was trimmed by 0 bases and J by 7 bases, leaving 6 bases between them. The CDR3 here is CASGLVMGTQYF. CDR3 bases: TGTGCTAGTGGTTTGGTAATGGGGACCCAGTACTTC.

The chain recombines TRBV7-9 with TRBJ2-2; D not resolved. CDR3 length equals 15 residues. Germline V gene data show CDR1 as SEHNR and CDR2 as FQNEAQ (reference sequence). Deletions cut 3 bases from V and 0 bases from J, with 8 bases between. The CDR3 is CASSFRATNTGELFF. CDR3 in DNA: TGTGCCAGCAGCTTCCGGGCAACGAACACCGGGGAGCTGTTTTTT.

As concerns this clone: Other DNA sequences from this sample encode an identical CDR3 as well. This chain joins TRBV27 and TRBJ2-1; D might be TRBD2 (7 bases). Germline CDR1 and CDR2: MNHEY and SMNVEV (reference sequence). CDR3 length: 15 residues. V was pared by 3 bases and J by 2 bases, with 11 bases between. The CDR3 DNA is TGTGCCAGCAGTTTGGGCGGGGGCCCCTACAATGAGCAGTTCTTC. Translation: CASSLGGGPYNEQFF.

A note on this clone: This CDR3 is missing its conserved last phenylalanine or tryptophan, likely due to a read error. V is TRBV7-9 and J is TRBJ1-1; D is possibly TRBD1 (5 bases). The CDR3 is 14 amino acids. Looked up from germline, CDR1 is SEHNR and CDR2 is FQNEAQ (reference sequence). The V gene lost 1 base and the J gene lost 10 bases, with 16 bases spanning the gap. CDR3 amino acids: CASSLGLGDPAAFL. Here the CDR3 DNA reads TGTGCCAGCAGCTTAGGTCTGGGGGACCCTGCAGCTTTCCTT.

DNA of the CDR3: TGCGCCAGCAGCCAGGGACAAGGCACCGGGGAGCTGTTTTTT. Encoded protein: CASSQGQGTGELFF. V and J are TRBV4-1 and TRBJ2-2; weak D call: TRBD1 (6 bases). Germline V CDR1 and CDR2: MGHRA, YSYEKL. CDR3 size: 14 residues. V lost 3 bases, J lost 4 bases, and 9 bases lay in between.

The chain uses TRBV29-1 and TRBJ1-3; 9 bases fit TRBD1. The CDR3 loop spans 14 amino acids. The V gene's germline CDR1 is SQVTM and CDR2 ANQGSEA. J lost 0 bases, V lost 4 bases, and 1 base had no gene match. The DNA of the CDR3 is TGCAGCGTTGCGGACAGGGGCTCTGGAAACACCATATATTTT. It translates to CSVADRGSGNTIYF.

This clone was seen once. The chain employs TRBV28 and TRBJ2-1; 8 bases are shared with TRBD2. J gave up 4 bases and V 7 bases, and 12 bases lay outside the gene matches. CDR3 length: 16 amino acids. The V gene's germline CDR1 is MDHEN and CDR2 SYDVKM. The DNA for the CDR3 is TGTGCCAGCAAGGGTCCAAAGCGGGAGAGTTACAATGAGCAGTTCTTC. The encoded protein is CASKGPKRESYNEQFF.

The rearrangement uses TRBV3-1 (or the pseudogene TRBV3-2) and TRBJ1-1; TRBD1 agrees at 8 bases. This CDR3 is built from 14 residues. The V gene's germline CDR1 is LGHDT and CDR2 YNNKEL (reference sequence). The V segment lost 2 bases and the J segment 4 bases; nucleotides outside the gene matches: 3. In DNA form, the CDR3 reads TGTGCCAGCAGCCAATACAGGGGGAGCACTGAAGCTTTCTTT. It specifies CASSQYRGSTEAFF.

This rearrangement joins TRBV5-6 to TRBJ1-2; D unresolved. The CDR3 is 12 amino acids. Germline values: CDR1 SGHDT, CDR2 YYEEEE. Trimming cost V 3 bases and J 4 bases, with 7 bases left between them. This CDR3 is CASSSGSYGYTF. Written as DNA, the CDR3 is TGTGCCAGCAGCTCTGGATCCTATGGCTACACCTTC. Full variable domain (rest looked up from reference TRBV5-6 and TRBJ1-2): DAGVTQSPTHLIKTRGQQVTLRCSPKSGHDTVSWYQQALGQGPQFIFQYYEEEERQRGNFPDRFSGHQFPNYSSELNVNALLLGDSALYLCASSSGSYGYTFGSGTRLTVV.

In nucleotides, the CDR3 is TGTGCCAGTAGTATAGTCCTACGGGCGGGAGGACAGGGCTATGGCTACACCTTC. Translating it yields CASSIVLRAGGQGYGYTF. V and J are TRBV19 and TRBJ1-2; TRBD1 agrees at 8 bases. With 1 base clipped from V and 4 bases from J, the junction kept 14 bases outside the gene matches. This CDR3 comprises 18 residues. Germline V CDR1 and CDR2: LNHDA, SQIVND (reference sequence).

The V gene is TRBV19, the J gene TRBJ1-1; tentative D call: TRBD1 (5 bases). V was pared by 4 bases and J by 0 bases, with 12 bases between. The CDR3 runs 15 residues. CDR1 is LNHDA and CDR2 is SQIVND in the germline V gene (reference sequence). The CDR3 DNA reads TGTGCCAGTAGTAATTTCGGGGGGATGAACACTGAAGCTTTCTTT. Protein sequence: CASSNFGGMNTEAFF. Combining the CDR3 with reference TRBV19 and TRBJ1-1 gives the whole variable domain DGGITQSPKYLFRKEGQNVTLSCEQNLNHDAMYWYRQDPGQGLRLIYYSQIVNDFQKGDIAEGYSVSREKKESFPLTVTSAQKNPTAFYLCASSNFGGMNTEAFFGQGTRLTVV.

CDR3 in amino acids: CAWSGGLASQPQHF. In DNA, the CDR3 is TGTGCCTGGAGTGGAGGTCTTGCAAGTCAGCCCCAGCATTTT. The J gene is TRBJ1-5, the V gene TRBV30; unclear D gene. This CDR3 has 14 residues. Germline CDR1 and CDR2: GTSNPN and SVGIG (reference sequence). V gave up 1 base and J gave up 6 bases, with 13 bases separating them.

The J gene is TRBJ2-5, the V gene TRBV2; 7 bases align to TRBD2. Trimming at V came to 4 bases and at J to 1 base, leaving 9 bases not matched to a gene. This CDR3 is built from 16 residues. From germline, CDR1 is SNHLY and CDR2 FYNNEI. The CDR3 here is CASSGEKGRVQETQYF. The CDR3 nucleotides read TGTGCCAGCAGTGGGGAGAAGGGGAGGGTCCAAGAGACCCAGTACTTC.

The chain employs TRBV5-4 and TRBJ1-2; D perhaps matches TRBD1 (6 bases). V was cut by 4 bases and J by 3 bases, with 10 bases left in between. The CDR3 is 13 residues long. CDR1 SGHNT and CDR2 YYREEE come from the germline V gene (reference sequence). CDR3 DNA: TGTGCCAGCAGCAACACAGGGCACTATGGCTACACCTTC. It yields the protein CASSNTGHYGYTF. The full variable domain, in which reference TRBV5-4 and TRBJ1-2 provide the parts outside the CDR3, is ETGVTQSPTHLIKTRGQQVTLRCSSQSGHNTVSWYQQALGQGPQFIFQYYREEENGRGNFPPRFSGLQFPNYSSELNVNALELDDSALYLCASSNTGHYGYTFGSGTRLTVV.

The chain joins TRBV24-1 to TRBJ1-1; no definite D call. The germline V gene has CDR1 KGHDR and CDR2 SFDVKD. V dropped 6 bases and J dropped 11 bases, with 9 bases sitting between them. This CDR3 comprises 10 residues. The CDR3 nucleotides are TGTGCCACCAGTCAGATTGTCGCTTTCTTT. It is translated as CATSQIVAFF.

This clone was picked up one time. The chain links TRBV6-1 to TRBJ1-5; D not certain. V lost 2 bases, J lost 3 bases, and 14 bases lay in between. Germline loops: CDR1 MNHNS, CDR2 SASEGT. CDR3 size: 16 residues. The CDR3 sequence is CASSERSEAINQPQHF. CDR3 in DNA: TGTGCCAGCAGTGAACGTTCGGAGGCAATCAATCAGCCCCAGCATTTT.

This chain uses TRBV6-5 with TRBJ2-1; TRBD2 agrees at 13 bases. The germline V gene has CDR1 MNHEY and CDR2 SVGAGI. The CDR3 totals 13 residues. The junction had 0 bases not matched to a gene; V was cut back by 8 bases and J by 5 bases. CDR3 residues: CASGTSGNNEQFF. CDR3 DNA: TGTGCCAGCGGGACTAGCGGGAACAATGAGCAGTTCTTC.

The chain employs TRBV3-1 (or the pseudogene TRBV3-2) and TRBJ1-1, with D possibly TRBD1 on 6 matching bases. Germline CDR1 and CDR2: LGHDT and YNNKEL (reference sequence). The V and J ends lost 4 bases and 1 base respectively, with 7 bases between them. CDR3 length: 13 amino acids. CDR3 in amino acids: CASSPRGNTEAFF. The CDR3 DNA is TGTGCCAGCAGCCCCAGGGGGAACACTGAAGCTTTCTTT.

V usage is TRBV3-1 (or the pseudogene TRBV3-2) and J usage is TRBJ2-5; no firm D call. CDR3 length equals 14 residues. V lost 3 bases and J 5 bases, leaving 13 bases between the germline ends. In germline, CDR1 is LGHDT, CDR2 YNNKEL (reference sequence). The CDR3 reads CASSQVAGWETQYF. The CDR3 bases are TGTGCCAGCAGCCAGGTGGCAGGCTGGGAGACCCAGTACTTC.

This chain links TRBV6-5 with TRBJ2-5, with D possibly matching TRBD1 (6 bases). CDR3 length: 14 amino acids. CDR1 MNHEY and CDR2 SVGAGI come from the germline V gene. V dropped 8 bases and J dropped 2 bases, with 15 bases sitting between them. The CDR3 protein is CASGLTGIQETQYF. The CDR3 coding sequence is TGTGCCAGCGGGCTTACAGGGATACAAGAGACCCAGTACTTC.

V gene TRBV4-1 combines with J gene TRBJ1-1, with no clear D. The CDR3 has 13 residues. Germline V CDR1 and CDR2: MGHRA, YSYEKL. V gave up 4 bases and J gave up 0 bases, with 6 bases separating them. CDR3 nucleotides: TGCGCCAGCAGCCCGTACATGAACACTGAAGCTTTCTTT. It encodes CASSPYMNTEAFF.

The rearrangement uses TRBV6-6 and TRBJ1-2, with D possibly TRBD1 on 6 matching bases. The CDR3 extends over 15 amino acids. Trimming stripped 6 bases from V and 0 bases from J, with 14 bases between. Germline V lookup: CDR1 MNHNY, CDR2 SVGAGI (reference sequence). CDR3 in amino acids: CASSPGGRSNYGYTF. The CDR3 region has the DNA TGTGCCAGCAGCCCTGGGGGGCGCTCTAACTATGGCTACACCTTC.

The J gene is TRBJ2-6, the V gene TRBV5-1; D gene uncertain. Germline-derived CDR1 and CDR2 are SGHRS and YFSETQ. Trimming took off 4 bases at V and 1 base at J, with 12 bases between the two ends. The CDR3 length is 16 residues. The CDR3 region has the DNA TGCGCCAGCAGCATACTGGAAGCATCTGGGGCCAACGTCCTGACTTTC. Its translation is CASSILEASGANVLTF.